Presented here are 16 T cell receptor beta chains from one specimen sequenced in a study of blood T cell repertoires in COVID-19. Sequenced by immunoSEQ multiplex PCR; TCRdb stores in-frame clones only, minus some. The repertoire holds roughly 140,000 clones, with 70% to 90% as singletons. Sequenced material: PBMCs or T cells enriched from blood (not recorded which). The receptor set was obtained from a young woman with acute COVID-19.

The chain carries TRBV20-1 and TRBJ2-5; 7 bases align to TRBD2. The length of the CDR3 is 15 residues. V trimming: 3 bases; J trimming: 5 bases; junction bases outside the gene matches: 12. In germline, CDR1 is DFQATT, CDR2 SNEGSKA (reference sequence). Here the CDR3 reads CSASFGEGGGETQYF. CDR3 nucleotides: TGCAGTGCTAGTTTCGGGGAGGGCGGTGGGGAGACCCAGTACTTC.

The rearrangement joins TRBV19 to TRBJ1-1, with a possible D match to TRBD1 (5 bases). The CDR3 is made up of 17 amino acids. From germline, CDR1 is LNHDA and CDR2 SQIVND (reference sequence). Trimming pared 3 bases from V and 1 base from J, leaving 18 bases between. In DNA form, the CDR3 reads TGTGCCAGTAGTATCGGTCCCCAAACAGGAACGAACACTGAAGCTTTCTTT. It specifies CASSIGPQTGTNTEAFF.

In its sample, this clone was seen once. V is TRBV19 and J is TRBJ2-7; 9 positions match TRBD1. The J segment lost 6 bases and the V segment lost 6 bases, leaving 9 bases of the junction unmatched. Per germline, CDR1 LNHDA and CDR2 SQIVND (reference sequence). This CDR3 is built from 14 residues. The CDR3 sequence: CASSQTGGTPEQYF. CDR3 coding DNA: TGTGCCAGTAGCCAGACAGGGGGGACCCCCGAGCAGTACTTC. The full variable domain, with the rest looked up from reference TRBV19 and TRBJ2-7, is DGGITQSPKYLFRKEGQNVTLSCEQNLNHDAMYWYRQDPGQGLRLIYYSQIVNDFQKGDIAEGYSVSREKKESFPLTVTSAQKNPTAFYLCASSQTGGTPEQYFGPGTRLTVT.

The rearrangement links TRBV3-1 (or the pseudogene TRBV3-2) to TRBJ2-2; no reliable D call. The CDR3 is 14 amino acids. Germline values: CDR1 LGHDT, CDR2 YNNKEL (reference sequence). V lost 2 bases and J 0 bases, leaving 4 bases between the germline ends. In DNA form, the CDR3 reads TGTGCCAGCAGCCAAATCGCGAACACCGGGGAGCTGTTTTTT. Protein sequence: CASSQIANTGELFF.

The chain is built from TRBV5-6 and TRBJ2-2, with D perhaps matching TRBD1 (6 bases). Germline assignment: CDR1 SGHDT and CDR2 YYEEEE. This CDR3 has 15 amino acids. Trimming pared 4 bases from V and 3 bases from J, leaving 13 bases between. CDR3 nucleotides: TGTGCCAGCAGCCGTTCGGGACAACACACCGGGGAGCTGTTTTTT. Translated: CASSRSGQHTGELFF.

Written as DNA, the CDR3 is TGTGCCAGCAGTAGGGAGACAGGATTAAACTATGGCTACACCTTC. This translates into CASSRETGLNYGYTF. This chain uses TRBV7-9 with TRBJ1-2; D is possibly TRBD1 (6 bases). The V gene lost 6 bases and the J gene lost 2 bases, with 16 bases spanning the gap. This CDR3 has 15 amino acids. Germline CDR1 and CDR2: SEHNR and FQNEAQ (reference sequence).

The chain has TRBV7-8 and TRBJ2-3; 7 bases line up with TRBD2. J lost 0 bases, V lost 2 bases, and 5 bases had no gene match. This CDR3 is 16 amino acids long. Germline assignment: CDR1 SGHVS and CDR2 FQNEAQ. This chain's CDR3 is CASSLFSGTSTDTQYF. The CDR3 DNA reads as TGTGCCAGCAGCTTATTCAGCGGGACCAGCACAGATACGCAGTATTTT. Based on the CDR3 plus reference TRBV7-8 and TRBJ2-3, the full variable domain is GAGVSQSPRYKVAKRGQDVALRCDPISGHVSLFWYQQALGQGPEFLTYFQNEAQLDKSGLPSDRFFAERPEGSVSTLKIQRTQQEDSAVYLCASSLFSGTSTDTQYFGPGTRLTVL.

The CDR3 region is CASSFGETGPRREQYF. The CDR3 bases are TGTGCCAGCAGCTTTGGCGAGACAGGCCCTCGACGGGAGCAGTACTTC. This chain connects TRBV5-4 to TRBJ2-7, with D tentatively TRBD1 (6 bases). From germline, CDR1 is SGHNT and CDR2 YYREEE (reference sequence). Trimming removed 2 bases at V and 7 bases at J, with 22 bases between. This CDR3 region has 16 residues.

This chain uses TRBV5-6 with TRBJ1-6; perhaps TRBD1 as D (5 bases). CDR3 length equals 16 residues. The germline V and J ends were trimmed by 3 bases and 5 bases, with 15 bases remaining between them. Per the germline V gene, CDR1 is SGHDT and CDR2 is YYEEEE. The CDR3 is CASSSYGQLNNSPLHF. The CDR3 bases are TGTGCCAGCAGCTCGTACGGACAACTTAATAATTCACCCCTCCACTTT.

J is TRBJ2-1 and V is TRBV7-6; 7 bases map to TRBD2. CDR1 and CDR2 from the germline V gene are SGHVS and FNYEAQ. The ends lost 2 bases at V and 6 bases at J; junction bases unmatched: 7. The CDR3 contains 15 residues. In DNA form, the CDR3 reads TGTGCCAGCAGCTTAATGGGCGGGAGAGGCAATGAGCAGTTCTTC. Encoded protein: CASSLMGGRGNEQFF.

This chain links TRBV24-1 with TRBJ2-7; possibly TRBD2 for D (6 bases). CDR1 is KGHDR, CDR2 SFDVKD, per germline. Deletions cut 5 bases from V and 2 bases from J, with 12 bases between. This CDR3 comprises 14 residues. CDR3 region: CATSGRDGAYEQYF. In DNA, the CDR3 is TGTGCCACCAGTGGGCGGGACGGAGCCTACGAGCAGTACTTC.

The rearrangement uses TRBV30 and TRBJ1-5, with D perhaps TRBD1 (5 bases). The CDR3 consists of 14 residues. The V gene lost 8 bases and the J gene lost 0 bases, with 14 bases spanning the gap. CDR1 GTSNPN and CDR2 SVGIG come from the germline V gene (reference sequence). The CDR3 loop reads CAVGGEYSNQPQHF. The CDR3 DNA reads as TGTGCCGTCGGAGGGGAGTATAGCAATCAGCCCCAGCATTTT.

V usage is TRBV18 and J usage is TRBJ2-7; TRBD2 aligns across 13 bases. The CDR3 sequence is 16 residues long. Trimming took 3 bases from V and 0 from J; bases not matched to a gene: 2. Germline-derived CDR1 and CDR2 are KGHSH and LQKENI. The CDR3 nucleotides are TGTGCCAGCTCACCCCGACTAGCGGGAGGCTCCTACGAGCAGTACTTC. This translates into CASSPRLAGGSYEQYF. The whole variable domain, filled in from reference TRBV18 and TRBJ2-7, reads NAGVMQNPRHLVRRRGQEARLRCSPMKGHSHVYWYRQLPEEGLKFMVYLQKENIIDESGMPKERFSAEFPKEGPSILRIQQVVRGDSAAYFCASSPRLAGGSYEQYFGPGTRLTVT.

V usage is TRBV13 and J usage is TRBJ2-7, with D uncertain. Between the trimmed V and J ends, which lost 6 bases and 3 bases, there was a span of 12 bases. The CDR3 covers 13 residues. In germline, CDR1 is PRHDT, CDR2 FYEKMQ (reference sequence). The CDR3 spells CASSVKPGYEQYF. DNA of the CDR3: TGTGCCAGCAGTGTAAAACCAGGCTACGAGCAGTACTTC. The full variable domain, completed using reference TRBV13 and TRBJ2-7, is AAGVIQSPRHLIKEKRETATLKCYPIPRHDTVYWYQQGPGQDPQFLISFYEKMQSDKGSIPDRFSAQQFSDYHSELNMSSLELGDSALYFCASSVKPGYEQYFGPGTRLTVT.

This clone occurred many times. This specimen includes other DNA sequences encoding the same CDR3. V and J are TRBV28 and TRBJ2-7; D gene uncertain. This CDR3 spans 10 amino acids. Germline V gene data show CDR1 as MDHEN and CDR2 as SYDVKM. The V and J ends lost 9 bases and 6 bases respectively, with 9 bases between them. The CDR3 region is CASGRGEQYF. CDR3 sequence (DNA): TGTGCCAGTGGAAGAGGCGAGCAGTACTTC.

The CDR3 DNA reads as TGTGCCAGCAACAGACCTAGCGCTCCCTACAATGAGCAGTTCTTC. It codes for CASNRPSAPYNEQFF. The chain couples TRBV11-2 to TRBJ2-1; perhaps TRBD2 as D (6 bases). Germline V lookup: CDR1 SGHAT, CDR2 FQNNGV. The V gene lost 7 bases and the J gene lost 2 bases, with 15 bases spanning the gap. The CDR3 is 15 residues long.